This T cell receptor (beta chain) was observed in a study of early T cells in non-severe SARS-CoV-2 infection. Study context: Sequencing input comprised bulk RNA from unsorted whole blood; chain pairing was not available. Study-wide points: VDJdb-based annotation leaned toward anti-spike CD8 responses and missed private and CD4 specificities.

This clonotype was recorded many times. Its antigen is undetermined. The CDR3 totals 14 residues. Trimming took off 4 bases at V and 4 bases at J, with 12 bases between the two ends. In germline, CDR1 is SEHNR, CDR2 FQNEAQ (reference sequence). Attachment of unique molecular identifiers was made to individual cDNA molecules. TCRdb called the 5' RACE reads again in MiXCR, with one record for every CDR3 protein. There are about 80,000 distinct CDR3 sequences in the sample; more than 4% occur only once, and about 7% lies in the top ten. The sequence came from an adult who was a healthcare worker with PCR-confirmed SARS-CoV-2 infection or an uninfected control (not recorded which). The sequencing used whole blood, collected at baseline. V and J are TRBV7-9 and TRBJ2-3; D is ambiguous. The CDR3 DNA sequence: TGTGCCAGCAGCTCTTCGATGGGATCAGATACGCAGTATTTT. Protein: CASSSSMGSDTQYF.